This T cell receptor (beta chain) originates from a study of neurological immune-mediated disorders. General observations from the study: Across subjects, no CDR3 amino acid sequence appeared in expanded clones of more than one subject, a finding that suggested private repertoires in all groups. Falling below healthy controls, multiple sclerosis showed the least TCR clonal expansion, while HTLV-1-associated myelopathy showed the most.

Time point defined: longitudinal time-point 2. Unsorted libraries were generated from 2 million PBMCs. These cells had been stored in RNAlater at -80 C. The CDR3 is 15 residues long. Trimming took off 0 bases at V and 4 bases at J, with 7 bases between the two ends. In germline, CDR1 is SNHLY, CDR2 FYNNEI. At least ten counts were recorded for this clonotype. As yet, its antigen is unknown. Every sequencing run generated over 160 million TCR-beta sequences from 15-18 subjects. TCRdb used MiXCR to reprocess the 5' RACE reads, holding one entry per CDR3 protein. Among roughly 98,000 distinct CDR3 sequences listed, approximately 13% were seen once.

V gene TRBV2 combines with J gene TRBJ1-6; D unclear. The clonotype was recovered from a female donor with HTLV-1-associated myelopathy (HAM/TSP). Sequenced material: PBMCs. CDR3 in amino acids: CASSEAAVYNSPLHF. The DNA of the CDR3 is TGTGCCAGCAGTGAAGCGGCAGTTTATAATTCACCCCTCCACTTT.